This T cell receptor (beta chain) was captured by sequencing in a study of OX40 agonist ivuxolimab in advanced cancers. TCRdb keeps only in-frame clones here, not all; method: immunoSEQ multiplex PCR. The table includes tens of thousands of clones, around 94% detected once. The sequence came from an adult with an advanced solid tumor such as melanoma, head and neck, liver or kidney cancer. Sequencing used CD4+ or CD8+ T cells sorted from blood, obtained in a trial of the OX40 agonist ivuxolimab.

The CDR3 spells CASSIPGSGDEQYF. As DNA, the CDR3 is TGTGCCAGTTCTATACCAGGTTCCGGGGACGAGCAGTACTTC. The chain is built from TRBV6-5 and TRBJ2-7, with D maybe TRBD2 (5 bases). Germline V gene sequence: CDR1 MNHEY, CDR2 SVGAGI. The germline V and J ends were trimmed by 9 bases and 5 bases, with 20 bases remaining between them. There are 14 residues in the CDR3.